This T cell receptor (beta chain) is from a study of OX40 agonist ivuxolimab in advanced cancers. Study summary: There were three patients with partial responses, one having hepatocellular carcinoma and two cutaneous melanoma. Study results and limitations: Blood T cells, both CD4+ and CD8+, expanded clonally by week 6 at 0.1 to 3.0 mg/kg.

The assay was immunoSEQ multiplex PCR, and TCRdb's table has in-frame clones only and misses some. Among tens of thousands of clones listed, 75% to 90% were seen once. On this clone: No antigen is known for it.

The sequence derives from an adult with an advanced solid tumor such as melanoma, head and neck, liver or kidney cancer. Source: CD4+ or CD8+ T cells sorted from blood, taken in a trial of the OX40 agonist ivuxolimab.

The CDR3 nucleotides read TGTGCCAGCAGCTTTTCTCCCGGGGGTCACTATGGCTACACCTTC. Residues: CASSFSPGGHYGYTF. The chain carries TRBV5-6 and TRBJ1-2; D possibly corresponds to TRBD1 (5 bases). CDR3 length: 15 amino acids. The germline CDR1 and CDR2 sequences are SGHDT and YYEEEE. V gave up 2 bases and J gave up 3 bases, with 14 bases separating them.